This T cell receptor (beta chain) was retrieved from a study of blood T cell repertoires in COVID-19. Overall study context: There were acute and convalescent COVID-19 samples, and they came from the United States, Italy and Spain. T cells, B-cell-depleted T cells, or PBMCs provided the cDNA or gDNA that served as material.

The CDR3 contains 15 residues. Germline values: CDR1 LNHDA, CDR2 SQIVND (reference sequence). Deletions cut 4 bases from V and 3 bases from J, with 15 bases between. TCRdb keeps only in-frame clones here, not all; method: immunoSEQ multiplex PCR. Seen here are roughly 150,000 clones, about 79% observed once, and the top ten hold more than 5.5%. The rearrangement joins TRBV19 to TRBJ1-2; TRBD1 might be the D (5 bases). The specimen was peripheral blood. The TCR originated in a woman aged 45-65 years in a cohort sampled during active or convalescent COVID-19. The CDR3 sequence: CASSTSFRADYGYTF. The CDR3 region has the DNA TGTGCCAGTAGTACGTCGTTCAGGGCGGACTATGGCTACACCTTC.